This T cell receptor (beta chain) was profiled in a study of low-dose radiotherapy and immunotherapy resistance in tumors. This clonotype has a single count. Every donor's regimen consisted of nivolumab, ipilimumab, aspirin, low-dose cyclophosphamide and low-dose radiotherapy. CDR3 length equals 13 residues. The ends were cut back, 2 bases at V and 3 bases at J, with 6 bases in the middle. Alpha- and beta-chain coverage of first-strand cDNA came from TRAV- and TRBV-specific primers. The TCRs were subjected to amplification over approximately 18 PCR cycles employing a constant-region primer in conjunction with a V-primer adapter. One entry per CDR3 protein results from TCRdb running MiXCR on the reads. The sample includes approximately 11,000 distinct CDR3 sequences, approximately 55% of them seen just once.

The clonotype was recovered from a human donor with advanced metastatic prostate, ovarian, gallbladder or colorectal cancer (not recorded which). This table probably holds off-target reads from a library built for another chain. J is TRBJ2-3 and V is TRBV12-3 or TRBV12-4, with D tentatively TRBD2 (5 bases). The DNA for the CDR3 is TGTGCCAGCAGTTTAAGCGGAACAGATACGCAGTATTTT. Amino acids: CASSLSGTDTQYF.